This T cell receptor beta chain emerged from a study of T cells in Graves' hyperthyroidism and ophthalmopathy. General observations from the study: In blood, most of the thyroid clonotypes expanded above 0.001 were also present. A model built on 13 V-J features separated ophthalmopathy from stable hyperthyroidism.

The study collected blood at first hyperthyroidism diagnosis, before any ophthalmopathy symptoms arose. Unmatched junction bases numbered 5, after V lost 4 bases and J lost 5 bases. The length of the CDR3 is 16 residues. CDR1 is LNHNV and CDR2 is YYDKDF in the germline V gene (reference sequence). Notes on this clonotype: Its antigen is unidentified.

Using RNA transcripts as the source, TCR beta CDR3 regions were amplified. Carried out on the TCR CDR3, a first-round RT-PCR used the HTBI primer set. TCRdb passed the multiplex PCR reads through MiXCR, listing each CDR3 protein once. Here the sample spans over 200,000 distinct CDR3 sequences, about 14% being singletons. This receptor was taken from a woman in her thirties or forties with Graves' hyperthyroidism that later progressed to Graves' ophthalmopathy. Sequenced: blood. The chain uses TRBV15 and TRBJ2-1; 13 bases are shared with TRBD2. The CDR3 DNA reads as TGTGCCACCAGCAAACCGGGACTAGCGGGACACAATGAGCAGTTCTTC. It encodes CATSKPGLAGHNEQFF.